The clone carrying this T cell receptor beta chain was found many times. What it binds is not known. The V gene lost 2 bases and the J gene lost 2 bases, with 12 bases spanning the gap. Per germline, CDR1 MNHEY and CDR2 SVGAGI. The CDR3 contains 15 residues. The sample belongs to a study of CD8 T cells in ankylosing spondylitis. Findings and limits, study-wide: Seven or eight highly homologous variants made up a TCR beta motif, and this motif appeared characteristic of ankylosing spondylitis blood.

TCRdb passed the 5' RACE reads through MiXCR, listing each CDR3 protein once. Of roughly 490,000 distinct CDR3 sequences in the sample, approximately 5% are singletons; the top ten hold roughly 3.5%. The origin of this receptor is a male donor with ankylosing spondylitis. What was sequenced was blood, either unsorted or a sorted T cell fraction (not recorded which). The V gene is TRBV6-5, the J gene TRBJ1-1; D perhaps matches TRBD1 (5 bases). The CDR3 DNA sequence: TGTGCCAGCAGTTACCAAACCAGGGCCAACACTGAAGCTTTCTTT. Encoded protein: CASSYQTRANTEAFF.